This T cell receptor beta chain was documented in a study of blood T cell repertoires in COVID-19. Authors' processing steps: Reference gene primer amplification gave nucleated cell count estimates. Using immunoSEQ multiplex PCR, the repertoire was profiled, and TCRdb retains in-frame clones only, with some absent. The D gene and trimming were derived from the DNA, and the V and J assignments and clone size from that table. Seen here are 30,000 to 40,000 clones, roughly 84% observed once, and the top ten hold 2% to 2.5%. V lost 0 bases to trimming and J lost 7 bases, with 10 bases between them. From germline, CDR1 is SQVTM and CDR2 ANQGSEA. The CDR3 contains 12 residues.

The V call is TRBV29-1, the J call TRBJ2-7; maybe TRBD2 (5 bases). This receptor was taken from a human donor in a cohort sampled during active COVID-19. The sequenced material came from peripheral blood. For the CDR3, the DNA is TGCAGCGTTGAAGATCTCGGGAATGAGCAGTACTTC. This gives the protein CSVEDLGNEQYF.